These T cell receptor beta chains were read from a single sample in a study of blood T cell repertoires in COVID-19. Libraries were prepared by immunoSEQ multiplex PCR; TCRdb keeps only in-frame clonotypes and omits some of them. The data contain tens of thousands of clones, roughly 86% of them seen just once; the ten biggest clones take up around 7%. What was sequenced was peripheral blood. The receptors originated from a man aged 50-59 years with active or convalescent COVID-19. Both conserved end residues are part of each CDR3. The order of the fields is J gene, clone size, V gene, D gene, CDR3 DNA, CDR3 protein. A D gene is named only where the DNA matches it firmly. Clone size appears in some rows only: once, few, many, or a class for an expanded clone.

j_gene: TRBJ1-2; abundance: .; v_gene: TRBV7-8; d_gene: TRBD1; CDR3nt: TGTGCCAGCAGCTTAGGGACAGGGGACTATGGCTACACCTTC; CDR3aa: CASSLGTGDYGYTF
j_gene: TRBJ2-5; abundance: .; v_gene: TRBV7-6; d_gene: .; CDR3nt: TGTGCCAGCAGCTCGGGGAGCCAAGAGACCCAGTACTTC; CDR3aa: CASSSGSQETQYF
j_gene: TRBJ1-2; abundance: .; v_gene: TRBV3-1/TRBV3-2; d_gene: TRBD1; CDR3nt: TGTGCCAGCAGCAAGGACAGGGGAGGCTATGGCTACACCTTC; CDR3aa: CASSKDRGGYGYTF
j_gene: TRBJ1-6; abundance: many; v_gene: TRBV27; d_gene: .; CDR3nt: TGTGCCAGCAGTTTCCGGAATTCACCCCTCCACTTT; CDR3aa: CASSFRNSPLHF
j_gene: TRBJ2-5; abundance: .; v_gene: TRBV5-4; d_gene: .; CDR3nt: TGTGCCAGCAGTCCCCTCGTGGGGCAGCAAGAGACCCAGTACTTC; CDR3aa: CASSPLVGQQETQYF
j_gene: TRBJ2-7; abundance: .; v_gene: TRBV12-3/TRBV12-4; d_gene: .; CDR3nt: TGTGCCAGCAGTTTACAGGGGATAAACGAGCAGTACTTC; CDR3aa: CASSLQGINEQYF
j_gene: TRBJ1-2; abundance: .; v_gene: TRBV2; d_gene: TRBD1; CDR3nt: TGTGCCAGCAGGTCCGGGACAGGGATCTATGGCTACACCTTC; CDR3aa: CASRSGTGIYGYTF
j_gene: TRBJ1-4; abundance: .; v_gene: TRBV20-1; d_gene: .; CDR3nt: TGCAGTGCTAGGAGCGAAAAACTGTTTTTT; CDR3aa: CSARSEKLFF
j_gene: TRBJ2-2; abundance: .; v_gene: TRBV11-3; d_gene: TRBD2; CDR3nt: TGTGCCAGCAGCTTAGGACTAGCGGGGACCGGGGAGCTGTTTTTT; CDR3aa: CASSLGLAGTGELFF
j_gene: TRBJ1-2; abundance: .; v_gene: TRBV7-9; d_gene: TRBD1; CDR3nt: TGTGCCAGCAGCGCCGGACAGGGCGCCCATGGCTACACCTTC; CDR3aa: CASSAGQGAHGYTF
j_gene: TRBJ2-1; abundance: .; v_gene: TRBV5-1; d_gene: TRBD2; CDR3nt: TGCGCCAGCAGCTCGAGCGGGGGGGTTTACAATGAGCAGTTCTTC; CDR3aa: CASSSSGGVYNEQFF
j_gene: TRBJ2-1; abundance: .; v_gene: TRBV19; d_gene: TRBD1; CDR3nt: TGTGCCAGTAGTTGGACAGGAGTAGATGAGCAGTTCTTC; CDR3aa: CASSWTGVDEQFF
j_gene: TRBJ1-2; abundance: .; v_gene: TRBV6-5; d_gene: .; CDR3nt: TGTGCCAGCAGTCCCTTTGGGACAACTAACTATGGTTACACCTTC; CDR3aa: CASSPFGTTNYGYTF
j_gene: TRBJ1-1; abundance: .; v_gene: TRBV7-9; d_gene: .; CDR3nt: TGTGCCAGCAGCTTAGGGCTAGGGGCCACTGAAGCTTTCTTT; CDR3aa: CASSLGLGATEAFF
j_gene: TRBJ1-6; abundance: few; v_gene: TRBV5-4; d_gene: .; CDR3nt: TGTGCCAGCAGCCTGGACAAGTCAATTTCACCCCTCCACTTT; CDR3aa: CASSLDKSISPLHF
j_gene: TRBJ1-6; abundance: .; v_gene: TRBV10-3; d_gene: .; CDR3nt: TGTGCCATCAGTGAGTCGACACAGGTAGTGAGAAATTCACCCCTCCACTTT; CDR3aa: CAISESTQVVRNSPLHF
j_gene: TRBJ2-5; abundance: .; v_gene: TRBV30; d_gene: .; CDR3nt: TGTGCCTGGACTCAATCGAGGGAGACCCAGTACTTC; CDR3aa: CAWTQSRETQYF
j_gene: TRBJ2-2; abundance: few; v_gene: TRBV19; d_gene: .; CDR3nt: TGTGCCAGCCGTCCCCCGGGAACCCTCACCGGGGAGCTGTTTTTT; CDR3aa: CASRPPGTLTGELFF
j_gene: TRBJ2-2; abundance: .; v_gene: TRBV15; d_gene: .; CDR3nt: TGTGCCACCAGCAGAGATCTACGGGGGTCGGCCGGGGAGCTGTTTTTT; CDR3aa: CATSRDLRGSAGELFF
j_gene: TRBJ2-3; abundance: .; v_gene: TRBV7-9; d_gene: .; CDR3nt: TGTGCCAGCAGCGTCCTACAGGGAGATACGCAGTATTTT; CDR3aa: CASSVLQGDTQYF
j_gene: TRBJ1-5; abundance: .; v_gene: TRBV5-6; d_gene: .; CDR3nt: TGTGCCAGCAGCTTGAGGCCGGGTAATCAGCCCCAGCATTTT; CDR3aa: CASSLRPGNQPQHF
j_gene: TRBJ1-6; abundance: .; v_gene: TRBV5-1; d_gene: .; CDR3nt: TGCGCCAGCAGCTTGGAGACAGGAGCAAATTCACCCCTCCACTTT; CDR3aa: CASSLETGANSPLHF
j_gene: TRBJ2-6; abundance: few; v_gene: TRBV3-1/TRBV3-2; d_gene: .; CDR3nt: TGTGCCAGCAGCCAAATGACAGGCGGCGTCCTGACTTTC; CDR3aa: CASSQMTGGVLTF
j_gene: TRBJ1-3; abundance: .; v_gene: TRBV11-2; d_gene: TRBD1; CDR3nt: TGTGCCAGCAGCCCACGGACAGGGAATGGAAACACCATATATTTT; CDR3aa: CASSPRTGNGNTIYF
j_gene: TRBJ1-3; abundance: .; v_gene: TRBV28; d_gene: .; CDR3nt: TGTGCCAGCAGTTTTCAGGCTATCTCTGGAAACACCATATATTTT; CDR3aa: CASSFQAISGNTIYF
j_gene: TRBJ1-1; abundance: .; v_gene: TRBV5-1; d_gene: .; CDR3nt: TGCGCCAGCAGCTCCAGTTCGAGGGTGAGGGACACTGAAGCTTTCTTT; CDR3aa: CASSSSSRVRDTEAFF
j_gene: TRBJ1-5; abundance: .; v_gene: TRBV6-4; d_gene: TRBD1; CDR3nt: TGTGCCAGCAGGAGACAGGGAAGTCAGCCCCAGCATTTT; CDR3aa: CASRRQGSQPQHF
j_gene: TRBJ1-1; abundance: .; v_gene: TRBV7-8; d_gene: .; CDR3nt: TGTGCCAGCAGCTTAGTTGTAGGGGGGAACACTGAAGCTTTCTTT; CDR3aa: CASSLVVGGNTEAFF
j_gene: TRBJ1-5; abundance: .; v_gene: TRBV20-1; d_gene: .; CDR3nt: TGCAGTGCTAGTAGGGTTTTGGACAGTAGATATAGCAATCAGCCCCAGCATTTT; CDR3aa: CSASRVLDSRYSNQPQHF
j_gene: TRBJ2-2; abundance: .; v_gene: TRBV3-1/TRBV3-2; d_gene: .; CDR3nt: TGTGCCAGCAGCCCCTCGAGTGTGGCCGGGGAGCTGTTTTTT; CDR3aa: CASSPSSVAGELFF
j_gene: TRBJ1-1; abundance: .; v_gene: TRBV30; d_gene: .; CDR3nt: TGTGCCCTTACGGGGGGGAACACTGAAGCTTTCTTT; CDR3aa: CALTGGNTEAFF
j_gene: TRBJ1-5; abundance: .; v_gene: TRBV23-1; d_gene: TRBD1; CDR3nt: TGCGCCAGCAGTCAAGGGCCAGGGGGAAGGAATCAGCCCCAGCATTTT; CDR3aa: CASSQGPGGRNQPQHF
j_gene: TRBJ2-1; abundance: .; v_gene: TRBV20-1; d_gene: .; CDR3nt: TGCAGTGCTAGTCGGTACAGCTCCTACAATGAGCAGTTCTTC; CDR3aa: CSASRYSSYNEQFF
j_gene: TRBJ1-5; abundance: few; v_gene: TRBV18; d_gene: .; CDR3nt: TGTGCCAGCTCGAACTTTAATAGCAATCAGCCCCAGCATTTT; CDR3aa: CASSNFNSNQPQHF
j_gene: TRBJ2-5; abundance: .; v_gene: TRBV5-6; d_gene: .; CDR3nt: TGTGCCAGCAGCGTATACAACAAAGAGACCCAGTACTTC; CDR3aa: CASSVYNKETQYF
j_gene: TRBJ1-3; abundance: .; v_gene: TRBV24-1; d_gene: .; CDR3nt: TGTGCCACCAGTGACGAGAGTGGTGGAAACACCATATATTTT; CDR3aa: CATSDESGGNTIYF
j_gene: TRBJ1-1; abundance: .; v_gene: TRBV9; d_gene: .; CDR3nt: TGTGCCAGCAGCGTGGCGGGGGAAATGAACACTGAAGCTTTCTTT; CDR3aa: CASSVAGEMNTEAFF
j_gene: TRBJ1-6; abundance: many; v_gene: TRBV6-1; d_gene: .; CDR3nt: TGTGCCAGCAGTGAATCAACAGGGTATAATTCACCCCTCCACTTT; CDR3aa: CASSESTGYNSPLHF
j_gene: TRBJ2-1; abundance: .; v_gene: TRBV19; d_gene: .; CDR3nt: TGTGCCAGTAGTCTATCATTGGGCCAGCATGAGCAGTTCTTC; CDR3aa: CASSLSLGQHEQFF
j_gene: TRBJ2-3; abundance: .; v_gene: TRBV28; d_gene: TRBD1; CDR3nt: TGTGCCAGCAGTTTATGGGACAGGGGATCAGATACGCAGTATTTT; CDR3aa: CASSLWDRGSDTQYF
j_gene: TRBJ1-1; abundance: few; v_gene: TRBV28; d_gene: .; CDR3nt: TGTGCCAGCTCTAAGGAAGCGTGGGGGGCTGAAGCTTTCTTT; CDR3aa: CASSKEAWGAEAFF
j_gene: TRBJ2-1; abundance: .; v_gene: TRBV19; d_gene: .; CDR3nt: TGTGCCAGTAGTATAGGCAGCTCCTACAATGAGCAGTTCTTC; CDR3aa: CASSIGSSYNEQFF
j_gene: TRBJ2-1; abundance: .; v_gene: TRBV9; d_gene: TRBD2; CDR3nt: TGTGCCAGCAGCGTAGGGGCGGGGGAGACCTACAATGAGCAGTTCTTC; CDR3aa: CASSVGAGETYNEQFF
j_gene: TRBJ2-5; abundance: .; v_gene: TRBV5-1; d_gene: .; CDR3nt: TGCGCCAGCACCCTGGGCCAGCCCGGAGAGACCCAGTACTTC; CDR3aa: CASTLGQPGETQYF
j_gene: TRBJ2-1; abundance: once; v_gene: TRBV28; d_gene: .; CDR3nt: TGTGCCAGCAGTTCCGCGGGGGCCACATTCAGGGAGCAGTTCTTC; CDR3aa: CASSSAGATFREQFF
j_gene: TRBJ1-6; abundance: few; v_gene: TRBV30; d_gene: TRBD1; CDR3nt: TGTGCCTGGACTCCCGACAGGGACCGATCACCCCTCCACTTT; CDR3aa: CAWTPDRDRSPLHF
j_gene: TRBJ2-5; abundance: .; v_gene: TRBV19; d_gene: TRBD2; CDR3nt: TGTGCCAGTAGGGCGGGGGGGACAGAGACCCAGTACTTC; CDR3aa: CASRAGGTETQYF
j_gene: TRBJ1-2; abundance: .; v_gene: TRBV6-1; d_gene: .; CDR3nt: TGTGCCAGCAGTGAATCCCCCTGGGCCACCCTGAGCTACACCTTC; CDR3aa: CASSESPWATLSYTF
j_gene: TRBJ2-2; abundance: .; v_gene: TRBV19; d_gene: TRBD2; CDR3nt: TGTGCCAGTAGAACACCGGGACTACTGGACACCGGGGAGCTGTTTTTT; CDR3aa: CASRTPGLLDTGELFF
j_gene: TRBJ2-5; abundance: .; v_gene: TRBV5-1; d_gene: .; CDR3nt: TGCGCCAGCAGTCGACAGGGCGAAGGGGGGGAGACCCAGTACTTC; CDR3aa: CASSRQGEGGETQYF
j_gene: TRBJ2-1; abundance: .; v_gene: TRBV10-1; d_gene: .; CDR3nt: TGCGCCAGCAGACAAGGGGAAGGATACAATGAGCAGTTCTTC; CDR3aa: CASRQGEGYNEQFF
j_gene: TRBJ2-7; abundance: .; v_gene: TRBV9; d_gene: TRBD2; CDR3nt: TGTGCCAGCAGCGTACGTCCTAGCGGGGTAAACGAGCAGTACTTC; CDR3aa: CASSVRPSGVNEQYF
j_gene: TRBJ2-3; abundance: .; v_gene: TRBV2; d_gene: .; CDR3nt: TGTGCCAGCAGTGTGAGGCCCAGCAGCACAGATACGCAGTATTTT; CDR3aa: CASSVRPSSTDTQYF
j_gene: TRBJ2-3; abundance: .; v_gene: TRBV7-8; d_gene: .; CDR3nt: TGTGCCAGCAGCTTAGTTGTGGCTGCGGGACTCCAGACAGATACGCAGTATTTT; CDR3aa: CASSLVVAAGLQTDTQYF